The clone carrying this TCR beta chain was recorded only once. Its antigen remains unidentified. The data were obtained in a study of type 1 regulatory T cells. Study summary: T-allo10 is an in vitro-generated, Tr1-enriched CD4 T cell product specific for alloantigen.

Trimming cost V 5 bases and J 7 bases, with 18 bases left between them. Germline V gives CDR1 SEHNR, CDR2 FQNEAQ (reference sequence). The length of the CDR3 is 14 residues. TCRdb reprocessed the reads with MiXCR, giving one entry per CDR3 protein. The data contain fewer than 70,000 distinct CDR3 sequences, 63% of them singletons. T-allo10 cells from the graft donor were described as anergic, host-alloantigen-specific, and alloantigen-specific suppressors. The origin of this receptor is a human donor in good health. The sequenced material came from cultured T cells, either the whole culture or a sorted T cell fraction (not recorded which). As for subset: Tr1-enriched cell product generated in vitro against host alloantigens. This chain links TRBV7-9 with TRBJ2-7; tentative D call: TRBD2 (7 bases). CDR3 DNA: TGTGCCAGCAGCCTGTTGGCGGGGGCCCCTGAGCAGTACTTC. Translated: CASSLLAGAPEQYF.